These T cell receptor beta chains were read from a single sample in a study of T cell responses to AZD1222 COVID-19 vaccine. This table comes from immunoSEQ multiplex PCR, and its TCRdb copy is limited to in-frame clones, with some not included. The table records under 95,000 clones, about 86% of them present only once. Sequenced here: peripheral blood, sampled on day 0 of AZD1222 vaccination. The receptor set was obtained from an adult in good health. CDR3s include the opening cysteine and the closing phenylalanine or tryptophan. Each record gives: clone size, J gene, D gene, V gene, CDR3 DNA, CDR3 protein. A D gene is named only where the DNA matches it firmly. Not all rows give a size; the values are once, few, many and, for expanded clones, a class.

clone size: .; J gene: TRBJ2-7; D gene: TRBD1; V gene: TRBV18; CDR3 DNA: TGTGCCAGCTCACTCCGACAGGGCCCCTACGAGCAGTACTTC; CDR3 protein: CASSLRQGPYEQYF
clone size: .; J gene: TRBJ1-1; D gene: .; V gene: TRBV3-1/TRBV3-2; CDR3 DNA: TGTGCCAGCAGCTCGAGTGGGATGGCTGAAGCTTTCTTT; CDR3 protein: CASSSSGMAEAFF
clone size: .; J gene: TRBJ2-7; D gene: .; V gene: TRBV28; CDR3 DNA: TGTGCCAGCAGGGCTAAATACGAGCAGTACTTC; CDR3 protein: CASRAKYEQYF
clone size: .; J gene: TRBJ1-2; D gene: .; V gene: TRBV4-2; CDR3 DNA: TGTGCCAGCAGCCAACGACAGGTCGGGTCGGGCTACACCTTC; CDR3 protein: CASSQRQVGSGYTF
clone size: .; J gene: TRBJ2-5; D gene: .; V gene: TRBV24-1; CDR3 DNA: TGTGCCACCAGTGGTACCGGGACGCCTCACGGGGAGACCCAGTACTTC; CDR3 protein: CATSGTGTPHGETQYF
clone size: .; J gene: TRBJ1-1; D gene: TRBD1; V gene: TRBV18; CDR3 DNA: TGTGCCAGCTCAACCGACAGGGCTGGGGGCACTGAAGCTTTCTTT; CDR3 protein: CASSTDRAGGTEAFF
clone size: once; J gene: TRBJ2-7; D gene: TRBD2; V gene: TRBV11-3; CDR3 DNA: TGTGCCAGCAGCTTAGAGTCGGCGGGAGGTCGGTACGAGCAGTACTTC; CDR3 protein: CASSLESAGGRYEQYF
clone size: .; J gene: TRBJ2-1; D gene: TRBD2; V gene: TRBV19; CDR3 DNA: TGTGCCAGTAGTATAAGCGGGACTAGCGCGGGCAATGAGCAGTTCTTC; CDR3 protein: CASSISGTSAGNEQFF
clone size: .; J gene: TRBJ1-5; D gene: .; V gene: TRBV19; CDR3 DNA: TGTGCCAGTAGCCAAAGCAACACTCGGCCCCAGCATTTT; CDR3 protein: CASSQSNTRPQHF
clone size: .; J gene: TRBJ1-5; D gene: TRBD1; V gene: TRBV7-2; CDR3 DNA: TGTGCCAGCAGCTCAGGGGGGTCCGTCGGCAATCAGCCCCAGCATTTT; CDR3 protein: CASSSGGSVGNQPQHF
clone size: once; J gene: TRBJ2-3; D gene: .; V gene: TRBV7-2; CDR3 DNA: TGTGCCAGCAGCTCTAGCGATCGTGATACGCAGTATTTT; CDR3 protein: CASSSSDRDTQYF
clone size: .; J gene: TRBJ1-6; D gene: .; V gene: TRBV4-2; CDR3 DNA: TGTGCCAGCAGCCAAGAAAGGGGACAATATAATTCACCCCTCCACTTT; CDR3 protein: CASSQERGQYNSPLHF
clone size: .; J gene: TRBJ2-7; D gene: TRBD2; V gene: TRBV19; CDR3 DNA: TGTGCCAGTAACCCGCCGGGGGGAGACTACGAGCAGTACTTC; CDR3 protein: CASNPPGGDYEQYF
clone size: .; J gene: TRBJ2-1; D gene: .; V gene: TRBV12-3/TRBV12-4; CDR3 DNA: TGTGCCAGCAGTTTAGGCCAGATAAATGAGCAGTTCTTC; CDR3 protein: CASSLGQINEQFF
clone size: .; J gene: TRBJ2-1; D gene: TRBD2; V gene: TRBV7-3; CDR3 DNA: TGTGCCAGCAGTCCCCGACTAGCGGGACACGTTGAGCAGTTCTTC; CDR3 protein: CASSPRLAGHVEQFF
clone size: .; J gene: TRBJ1-1; D gene: .; V gene: TRBV6-5; CDR3 DNA: TGTGCCAGCAGCCCCCAGGACAGCTTGAACACTGAAGCTTTCTTT; CDR3 protein: CASSPQDSLNTEAFF
clone size: .; J gene: TRBJ1-4; D gene: .; V gene: TRBV28; CDR3 DNA: TGTGCCAGCAATTATGGGACTAATGAAAAACTGTTTTTT; CDR3 protein: CASNYGTNEKLFF
clone size: .; J gene: TRBJ2-1; D gene: .; V gene: TRBV4-2; CDR3 DNA: TGTGCCAGCAGCCAAGATTTTAGGCACATCGGGAGTAATGAGCAGTTCTTC; CDR3 protein: CASSQDFRHIGSNEQFF
clone size: .; J gene: TRBJ1-1; D gene: .; V gene: TRBV11-2; CDR3 DNA: TGTGCCAGCAGCTTAGATGGGCCAACTGAAGCTTTCTTT; CDR3 protein: CASSLDGPTEAFF
clone size: .; J gene: TRBJ2-7; D gene: TRBD1; V gene: TRBV3-1/TRBV3-2; CDR3 DNA: TGTGCCAGCAGCCGGTTGGGACAGGGGGCGGGCGAGCAGTACTTC; CDR3 protein: CASSRLGQGAGEQYF
clone size: .; J gene: TRBJ2-3; D gene: TRBD2; V gene: TRBV18; CDR3 DNA: TGTGCCAGCTCACCACCGCGAAGCGGGAGGGCCAAGGATACGCAGTATTTT; CDR3 protein: CASSPPRSGRAKDTQYF
clone size: .; J gene: TRBJ1-1; D gene: .; V gene: TRBV2; CDR3 DNA: TGTGCCAGCAGTGGGGGAAGGAACACTGAAGCTTTCTTT; CDR3 protein: CASSGGRNTEAFF
clone size: .; J gene: TRBJ1-5; D gene: .; V gene: TRBV28; CDR3 DNA: TGTGCCAGCAGTTCTACAGGAAGATATAGCAATCAGCCCCAGCATTTT; CDR3 protein: CASSSTGRYSNQPQHF
clone size: .; J gene: TRBJ2-5; D gene: TRBD1; V gene: TRBV18; CDR3 DNA: TGTGCCAGCTCACCACCGACAGGGCTCCAAGAGACCCAGTACTTC; CDR3 protein: CASSPPTGLQETQYF
clone size: .; J gene: TRBJ2-7; D gene: .; V gene: TRBV3-1/TRBV3-2; CDR3 DNA: TGTGCCAGCAAAGGAGGGAGCTCCTACGAGCAGTACTTC; CDR3 protein: CASKGGSSYEQYF
clone size: .; J gene: TRBJ2-3; D gene: TRBD2; V gene: TRBV19; CDR3 DNA: TGTGCCAGTAGGGACCCGGGAGGCGCAGATACGCAGTATTTT; CDR3 protein: CASRDPGGADTQYF
clone size: once; J gene: TRBJ1-5; D gene: .; V gene: TRBV19; CDR3 DNA: TGTGCCAGTACCAACAGTCCCAATCAGCCCCAGCATTTT; CDR3 protein: CASTNSPNQPQHF
clone size: few; J gene: TRBJ1-5; D gene: .; V gene: TRBV27; CDR3 DNA: TGTGCCAGCACCCTGAAGGGGGTTGGCAATCAGCCCCAGCATTTT; CDR3 protein: CASTLKGVGNQPQHF
clone size: .; J gene: TRBJ2-5; D gene: TRBD1; V gene: TRBV5-1; CDR3 DNA: TGCGCCAGCAGCTCGGGACAGCAAGAGACCCAGTACTTC; CDR3 protein: CASSSGQQETQYF
clone size: once; J gene: TRBJ2-7; D gene: TRBD2; V gene: TRBV9; CDR3 DNA: TGTGCCAGCAATATCAGCGGGAGGGCCGCCCACGAGCAGTACTTC; CDR3 protein: CASNISGRAAHEQYF
clone size: .; J gene: TRBJ1-3; D gene: .; V gene: TRBV28; CDR3 DNA: TGTGCCAGCAGTGGGTATTGGAGCTCTGGAAACACCATATATTTT; CDR3 protein: CASSGYWSSGNTIYF
clone size: .; J gene: TRBJ2-1; D gene: TRBD2; V gene: TRBV19; CDR3 DNA: TGTGCCAGTAGTATTCTCACTAGCGGGAGGGCCTCGGGTGAGCAGTTCTTC; CDR3 protein: CASSILTSGRASGEQFF
clone size: .; J gene: TRBJ1-1; D gene: .; V gene: TRBV7-3; CDR3 DNA: TGTGCCAGCAGCTTAGGTCAGGCTAACACTGAAGCTTTCTTT; CDR3 protein: CASSLGQANTEAFF
clone size: .; J gene: TRBJ1-3; D gene: .; V gene: TRBV4-1; CDR3 DNA: TGCGCCACCTCCCCGTTGGGGATCTCTGGAAACACCATATATTTT; CDR3 protein: CATSPLGISGNTIYF
clone size: .; J gene: TRBJ2-3; D gene: TRBD2; V gene: TRBV19; CDR3 DNA: TGTGCCAGTAGTATCCCTACGGGACTAGCGGGAGGTTGGTCAGATACGCAGTATTTT; CDR3 protein: CASSIPTGLAGGWSDTQYF
clone size: .; J gene: TRBJ2-5; D gene: TRBD2; V gene: TRBV5-1; CDR3 DNA: TGCGCCAGCAGCTTGGCAGTGACTAGCGGGAGCGGGGAGACCCAGTACTTC; CDR3 protein: CASSLAVTSGSGETQYF
clone size: .; J gene: TRBJ2-2; D gene: .; V gene: TRBV7-9; CDR3 DNA: TGTGCCAGCAGCTTAACCCCACAGGGAAACAAGGCGGAGCTGTTTTTT; CDR3 protein: CASSLTPQGNKAELFF
clone size: .; J gene: TRBJ2-1; D gene: .; V gene: TRBV24-1; CDR3 DNA: TGTGCCACCAGTGATTTCACGACAGGCTCCTACAATGAGCAGTTCTTC; CDR3 protein: CATSDFTTGSYNEQFF
clone size: few; J gene: TRBJ1-1; D gene: .; V gene: TRBV28; CDR3 DNA: TGTGCCACCTGTTGGGGCCGGAACACTGAAGCTTTCTTT; CDR3 protein: CATCWGRNTEAFF
clone size: .; J gene: TRBJ1-4; D gene: TRBD1; V gene: TRBV19; CDR3 DNA: TGTGCCAGTAGGAAGACAGGGGAGAATGAAAAACTGTTTTTT; CDR3 protein: CASRKTGENEKLFF
clone size: .; J gene: TRBJ2-1; D gene: TRBD1; V gene: TRBV5-1; CDR3 DNA: TGCGCCAGCAGCATAGAGGGACAGGTAAATGAGCAGTTCTTC; CDR3 protein: CASSIEGQVNEQFF
clone size: .; J gene: TRBJ2-7; D gene: TRBD1; V gene: TRBV7-2; CDR3 DNA: TGTGCCAGCAGCGCAGACAGGGGGGCTTCCTACGAGCAGTACTTC; CDR3 protein: CASSADRGASYEQYF
clone size: once; J gene: TRBJ2-1; D gene: .; V gene: TRBV29-1; CDR3 DNA: TGCAGCGTTAGAAAGGCAGCCAACAATGAGCAGTTCTTC; CDR3 protein: CSVRKAANNEQFF
clone size: few; J gene: TRBJ1-4; D gene: .; V gene: TRBV7-2; CDR3 DNA: TGTGCCAGCAGCGTCAAGGCTTGGGAAAAACTGTTTTTT; CDR3 protein: CASSVKAWEKLFF
clone size: .; J gene: TRBJ2-1; D gene: TRBD1; V gene: TRBV11-3; CDR3 DNA: TGTGCCAGCAGCTTAGGCGGACAGGGGTGGAATGAGCAGTTCTTC; CDR3 protein: CASSLGGQGWNEQFF
clone size: .; J gene: TRBJ2-3; D gene: .; V gene: TRBV9; CDR3 DNA: TGTGCCAGCAGCGTACGACCGTTCTTGGATACGCAGTATTTT; CDR3 protein: CASSVRPFLDTQYF
clone size: .; J gene: TRBJ2-3; D gene: .; V gene: TRBV30; CDR3 DNA: TGTGCCTGGAGTGGGCGAGATACGCAGTATTTT; CDR3 protein: CAWSGRDTQYF
clone size: few; J gene: TRBJ2-7; D gene: TRBD2; V gene: TRBV3-1/TRBV3-2; CDR3 DNA: TGTGCCAGCAGCCAAGGAGCGGGGAGAGGGGAGCAGTACTTC; CDR3 protein: CASSQGAGRGEQYF
clone size: .; J gene: TRBJ2-7; D gene: .; V gene: TRBV5-8; CDR3 DNA: TGTGCCAGCAGCTTCGAGGGGTCCGGGGAGCAGTACTTC; CDR3 protein: CASSFEGSGEQYF
clone size: once; J gene: TRBJ2-3; D gene: TRBD2; V gene: TRBV5-1; CDR3 DNA: TGCGCCAGCAGCCTCGGAGCGGGAGGGAGCACAGATACGCAGTATTTT; CDR3 protein: CASSLGAGGSTDTQYF
clone size: few; J gene: TRBJ2-1; D gene: TRBD2; V gene: TRBV9; CDR3 DNA: TGTGCCAGCAGCTCGAGCGGGAGTCCCTACAATGAGCAGTTCTTC; CDR3 protein: CASSSSGSPYNEQFF
clone size: once; J gene: TRBJ2-7; D gene: TRBD1; V gene: TRBV15; CDR3 DNA: TGTGCCACCAGCAGTCCGGACAGGGGGCTGTATGAGCAGTACTTC; CDR3 protein: CATSSPDRGLYEQYF
clone size: .; J gene: TRBJ2-7; D gene: .; V gene: TRBV4-1; CDR3 DNA: TGCGCCAGCAGCCAGAGTCACCAGCCAGAGAAGTACTTC; CDR3 protein: CASSQSHQPEKYF
clone size: .; J gene: TRBJ2-4; D gene: .; V gene: TRBV6-1; CDR3 DNA: TGTGCCAGCAGTGAATCGGGGGGCAGAGTAGGTACTAAAAACATTCAGTACTTC; CDR3 protein: CASSESGGRVGTKNIQYF